This is a list of T cell receptor beta chains from one sample in a study of T-cell reconstitution after alpha-beta-depleted transplantation in children. Via MiXCR, TCRdb re-called the PCR reads, giving one row per CDR3 protein. This sample has about 540,000 distinct CDR3 sequences, with roughly 27% found just once. The specimen was PBMCs, collected before TCRalphabeta/CD19-depleted stem cell transplant. Source of these receptors: a boy less than two years old with Wiskott-Aldrich syndrome, due to receive a stem cell transplant. Each CDR3 is given with its conserved first and last residue. The D gene is left open where the match is weak.

D | J | V | CDR3
NA | TRBJ2-7 | TRBV20-1 | CSARVSTSLYEQYF
NA | TRBJ2-7 | TRBV7-8 | CASSLSGGTSYEQYF
NA | TRBJ2-3 | TRBV10-2 | CASSDGGKMGPDTQYF
NA | TRBJ2-2 | TRBV5-1 | CASSLTVGGPNTGELFF
NA | TRBJ2-5 | TRBV9 | CASSVATSSETQYF
TRBD1 | TRBJ2-1 | TRBV10-3 | CAISEGQGVNEQFF
NA | TRBJ2-1 | TRBV28 | CASSSGVPYNEQFF
TRBD2 | TRBJ2-3 | TRBV10-3 | CAISESGLARRDTQYF
NA | TRBJ2-5 | TRBV12-3/TRBV12-4 | CASSFSGIETQYF
NA | TRBJ2-2 | TRBV27 | CASSLSASPNTGELFF
NA | TRBJ2-5 | TRBV5-1 | CASSLAPSETQYF
NA | TRBJ2-4 | TRBV5-1 | CASSFFRGDGAKNIQYF
NA | TRBJ2-3 | TRBV3-1 | CASSQADTQYF
TRBD1 | TRBJ2-1 | TRBV3-1 | CASSQRDRGAYNEQFF
TRBD1 | TRBJ2-7 | TRBV27 | CASSFFGQDYEQYF
NA | TRBJ1-1 | TRBV5-1 | CASSLDAQGTEAFF
TRBD1 | TRBJ2-4 | TRBV5-6 | CASSLLGQVDKNIQYF
NA | TRBJ2-3 | TRBV12-3/TRBV12-4 | CASRYRGTQYF
TRBD1 | TRBJ2-1 | TRBV25-1 | CASSGQGKVDEQFF
NA | TRBJ2-3 | TRBV3-1 | CASSPAQGPHTQYF
TRBD2 | TRBJ2-7 | TRBV12-3/TRBV12-4 | CASSLGVGLAGGSSYEQYF
NA | TRBJ1-4 | TRBV29-1 | CSVSEGLTNEKLFF
TRBD1 | TRBJ1-2 | TRBV10-3 | CAISEGTDYGYTF
NA | TRBJ2-1 | TRBV7-9 | CASSSGQLKGNEQFF
NA | TRBJ2-5 | TRBV29-1 | CSVDATGSQETQYF
NA | TRBJ2-5 | TRBV6-6 | CASRFQGETQYF
NA | TRBJ1-3 | TRBV20-1 | CSAYTKGPGNTIYF
NA | TRBJ2-7 | TRBV20-1 | CSAGTSYEQYF
NA | TRBJ2-7 | TRBV5-1 | CASSPNGVVGYEQYF
TRBD2 | TRBJ2-7 | TRBV20-1 | CSVRSSGRNEQYF
NA | TRBJ2-5 | TRBV3-1 | CASSQLGASTEETQYF
NA | TRBJ2-5 | TRBV28 | CASSSTGYRGETQYF
TRBD2 | TRBJ2-7 | TRBV4-2 | CASSHTPGTRSHEQYF
NA | TRBJ2-1 | TRBV9 | CASSKRGLALNEQFF
NA | TRBJ2-7 | TRBV28 | CASSYRGLGYEQYF